This TCR beta chain is drawn from a study of blood T cell repertoires in COVID-19 (dated by TCRdb to 2020 to 2022). With regard to the full study: Samples from collaborators originated in the United States, Italy and Spain and spanned both the acute and convalescent phases of COVID-19. The prospective study material was composed of cDNA or gDNA derived from T cells, B-cell-depleted T cells, or PBMCs. Deeply sampled blood TCRbeta repertoires from subjects exposed to, actively infected with, or recovered from COVID-19 were included in the dataset. The repertoires were released in a freely available public database intended as a resource for research on the immune response to SARS-CoV-2. Samples were obtained from the ongoing ImmuneRACE study (first 160 participants) and from over a thousand subjects provided by 6 global collaborators. A de-identified subject ID, COVID-19 status, age in years and sex were almost always included in the sample metadata. Where available, HLA class I and class II types were obtained from metadata supplied by the sample provider rather than from assay-based typing. Points the paper makes about the study in general: The amount of clinical and demographic metadata varied by source and participant and was provided uncurated.

Turning to this clone: This receptor's antigen is unknown. No qualities accompany the bases; no much larger clone lies one base away.

Each collaborating institution followed its own protocols to collect whole blood in K2EDTA tubes. For TCRbeta analysis, collaborators shipped samples as frozen whole blood, isolated PBMCs, or DNA extracted from either of those sample types. Trimming takes 4 bases off V and 2 bases off J; junction bases not matched to a gene: 6. From its cysteine to its phenylalanine, the CDR3 spans 17 amino acids. Only the CDR3 DNA is retained, 51 bases long and in frame from the first base. In the germline V gene, CDR1 corresponds to MGHRA and CDR2 to YSYEKL. TCRbeta CDR3 regions were amplified from genomic DNA by means of the immunoSEQ Assay, a bias-controlled multiplex PCR. Under the source paper's analysis protocol: Nucleated cell counts per sample were estimated from amplification of reference gene primers within the assay. To quantify the absolute abundance of each unique TCRbeta CDR3 rearrangement, sequence reads were collapsed and filtered. For each sample, productive Simpson clonality was calculated by taking the square root of Simpson's diversity index across productive rearrangements. TCRdb took over this immuneACCESS table, retaining in-frame rearrangements with V and J assigned. Such tables are incomplete; in checked studies, under half of the missing clones stem from an unresolved V gene, and the remainder is unexplained. V, J and clone size are taken as reported in that table, and D and trimming were inferred from the DNA itself. The sample profile shows about 59,000 clones; around four fifths of them were found once. Roughly 18% of the sample goes to the ten largest clones.

What was sequenced was peripheral blood. This sequence uses TRBV4-1 and TRBJ1-6, with 9 middle bases fitting TRBD1. This clonotype was obtained from a woman in her forties or fifties with active or convalescent COVID-19. The CDR3 reads CASSPRQGETYNSPLHF. The DNA sequence is given as TGCGCCAGCAGCCCTCGACAGGGGGAAACCTATAATTCACCCCTCCACTTT.